The source of this T cell receptor beta chain is a study of cytomegalovirus exposure and HLA in healthy donors. For the study at large: The roughly 120 validation repertoires were reported in a later analysis to have been generated on the same platform as the 500 to 700 first-cohort repertoires.

Assay used: immunoSEQ multiplex PCR; TCRdb lists only in-frame clones, some missing. The data contain some 250,000 clones, 90% of them singletons. Study results and limitations: High sensitivity and specificity were reportedly achieved when the classifier diagnosed cytomegalovirus status.

On this clone: Its antigen is unknown.

Trimming at V came to 5 bases and at J to 2 bases, leaving 13 bases not matched to a gene. Germline CDR1 and CDR2: SGHAT and FQNNGV. The CDR3 runs to 17 residues. Sequenced material: PBMCs. The source is a woman between 18 and 30 years old in good health and CMV-seronegative. V is TRBV11-2 and J is TRBJ1-2, with 8 bases aligning to TRBD1. The CDR3 nucleotides are TGTGCCAGCAGCCCCATCGGATGGGGACAGGAGAACTATGGCTACACCTTC. It yields the protein CASSPIGWGQENYGYTF.